Sequencing of this T cell receptor beta chain was carried out in a study of Tregs in tolerant kidney transplant recipients. The wider study: A 3-day belatacept mixed lymphocyte reaction, sometimes plus 5-day graft donor restimulation, preceded CD4+CD25+CD127- sorting. Sorting used antibodies to exclude donor cells.

Study results and limitations: Tregs expanded with activated donor B cells seemed most donor-specific. The small number of patients limits these findings pending further validation.

Produced via immunoSEQ multiplex PCR; TCRdb's table is partial and in-frame only. The profile covers just under 45,000 clones, with about 95% appearing a single time and about 0.36% taken by the ten largest. The germline CDR1 and CDR2 sequences are LNHDA and SQIVND (reference sequence). The germline V and J ends were trimmed by 5 bases and 0 bases, with 11 bases remaining between them. The length of the CDR3 is 16 residues. On this clone itself: What it recognizes is unknown.

The receptor's source is a human donor in good health. This chain uses TRBV19 with TRBJ2-6; D unclear. Material: Tregs from blood cultured with allogeneic cells. Here the CDR3 reads CASSALRSSGANVLTF. The CDR3 nucleotides are TGTGCCAGTAGTGCCCTCAGGAGCTCTGGGGCCAACGTCCTGACTTTC.